The next 9 T cell receptor beta chains were all read from a single sample in a study of long-term antiretroviral therapy in people with HIV. This was the immunoSEQ v3.0 assay at survey level. Libraries were prepared by immunoSEQ multiplex PCR; TCRdb keeps only in-frame clonotypes and omits some of them. The profile shows fewer than 25,000 clones, 90% to 95% of them singletons. The sequenced sample was unsorted PBMCs, obtained more than 4.7 years after starting antiretroviral therapy. Source of these receptors: a woman aged 45-65 years with HIV.

The gene calls are TRBV13 and TRBJ2-7, with D possibly matching TRBD2 (5 bases). Trimming cost V 5 bases and J 3 bases, with 8 bases left between them. CDR1 and CDR2 (germline): PRHDT, FYEKMQ (reference sequence). This CDR3 is 12 amino acids long. The CDR3: CASSTGVYEQYF. CDR3 nucleotides: TGTGCCAGCAGCACCGGGGTCTACGAGCAGTACTTC.

The CDR3 bases are TGTGCCAGCAGCTTGGAAGGGGGCGCAGAGACCCAGTACTTC. Its translation is CASSLEGGAETQYF. This chain connects TRBV5-6 to TRBJ2-5, with 7 bases fitting TRBD1. Germline loops: CDR1 SGHDT, CDR2 YYEEEE. V lost 0 bases and J lost 4; bases outside the gene matches: 3. There are 14 residues in the CDR3.

The CDR3 region has the DNA TGTGCCAGCCAGGAGCGGGGGTACGAGGAGACCCAGTACTTC. Translation: CASQERGYEETQYF. This rearrangement joins TRBV2 to TRBJ2-5; 8 nucleotides match TRBD2. J lost 5 bases, V lost 8 bases, and 10 bases had no gene match. From germline, CDR1 is SNHLY and CDR2 FYNNEI. The CDR3 covers 14 residues.

This chain joins TRBV5-1 and TRBJ2-7; 7 nucleotides match TRBD1. The CDR3 contains 13 residues. Trimming took 4 bases from V and 5 from J; bases not matched to a gene: 6. Germline CDR1 and CDR2: SGHRS and YFSETQ. The CDR3 nucleotides are TGCGCCAGCAGCCAGACAGGGACGCACGAGCAGTACTTC. Amino acids: CASSQTGTHEQYF.

The chain joins TRBV7-2 to TRBJ2-3, with TRBD1 identical over 8 bases. Losses at the gene ends were 4 bases for V and 3 bases for J; bases not matched to a gene: 6. Germline lookup yields CDR1 SGHTA and CDR2 FQGNSA. The CDR3 totals 15 residues. CDR3: CASSSWTGRTDTQYF. As DNA, the CDR3 is TGTGCCAGCAGCTCGTGGACAGGGAGAACAGATACGCAGTATTTT.

This chain links TRBV6-1 with TRBJ2-3; the match to TRBD2 covers 10 bases. Germline V gives CDR1 MNHNS, CDR2 SASEGT. V gave up 6 bases and J gave up 6 bases; unmatched junction bases: 9. The CDR3 has 15 amino acids. The CDR3 DNA follows: TGTGCCAGCAGCCTAAGCGGGAGGGCCCAGGATACGCAGTATTTT. This gives the protein CASSLSGRAQDTQYF.

The rearrangement uses TRBV29-1 and TRBJ2-2; 10 bases are shared with TRBD1. CDR1 is SQVTM, CDR2 ANQGSEA, per germline. V was pared by 5 bases and J by 4 bases, with 4 bases of the junction left unmatched. CDR3 size: 14 residues. As DNA, the CDR3 is TGCAGCGTTTGGGACAGGGGAAGCACCGGGGAGCTGTTTTTT. Its translation is CSVWDRGSTGELFF.

The rearrangement joins TRBV5-1 to TRBJ2-1; TRBD1 aligns across 7 bases. With V trimmed by 4 bases and J by 8 bases, 12 bases remained unmatched. CDR3 length: 15 amino acids. Germline V gives CDR1 SGHRS, CDR2 YFSETQ. The CDR3 loop reads CASSIQGTQDDEQFF. The CDR3 region has the DNA TGCGCCAGCAGCATACAGGGGACCCAGGACGATGAGCAGTTCTTC.

J is TRBJ2-1 and V is TRBV27, with 9 bases lining up with TRBD1. The ends lost 3 bases at V and 4 bases at J; junction bases unmatched: 4. Germline CDR1 reads MNHEY; CDR2 reads SMNVEV (reference sequence). CDR3 length: 15 residues. CDR3 coding DNA: TGTGCCAGCAGTTTCACGGGACAGGGATACAATGAGCAGTTCTTC. Translated, it gives CASSFTGQGYNEQFF.